This record covers a single T cell receptor beta chain. Its specificity is unknown. Germline values: CDR1 GTSNPN, CDR2 SVGIG (reference sequence). The V end was cut by 5 bases, the J end by 6 bases, with 13 bases between. CDR3 length equals 13 residues. Only in-frame clones appear in the TCRdb table, and some are missing; sequencing was by immunoSEQ multiplex PCR. The sample holds 95,000 to 150,000 clones, 85% to 90% seen once. These data come from a study of T cell responses to AZD1222 COVID-19 vaccine. Study-wide points: The study reported that nearly half of spike-specific TCRs target unmutated variant regions.

The TCR originated in an adult who received the AZD1222 COVID-19 vaccine. The source was peripheral blood, collected 28 days after the second AZD1222 dose. The gene calls are TRBV30 and TRBJ1-4; possible D gene TRBD1, 6 bases. CDR3 sequence reads: CAWARGTDEKLFF. CDR3 in DNA: TGTGCCTGGGCCAGGGGAACGGATGAAAAACTGTTTTTT.